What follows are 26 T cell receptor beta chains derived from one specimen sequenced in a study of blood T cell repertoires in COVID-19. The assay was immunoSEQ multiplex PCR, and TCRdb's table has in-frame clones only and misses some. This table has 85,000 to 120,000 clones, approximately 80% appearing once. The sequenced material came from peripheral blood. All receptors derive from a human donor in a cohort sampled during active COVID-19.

The CDR3 region is CASSFRGTSGGAGELFF. CDR3 in DNA: TGTGCCAGCAGTTTCCGCGGGACTAGCGGGGGTGCCGGGGAGCTGTTTTTT. This rearrangement joins TRBV27 to TRBJ2-2; 14 nucleotides align to TRBD2. V lost 3 bases to trimming and J lost 6 bases; unmatched junction nucleotides: 6. The germline CDR1 and CDR2 sequences are MNHEY and SMNVEV (reference sequence). The CDR3 consists of 17 residues.

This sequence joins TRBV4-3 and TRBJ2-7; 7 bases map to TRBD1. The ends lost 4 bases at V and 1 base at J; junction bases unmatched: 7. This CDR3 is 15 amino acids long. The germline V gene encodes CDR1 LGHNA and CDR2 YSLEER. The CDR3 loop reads CASSLLPGQSYEQYF. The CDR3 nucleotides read TGCGCCAGCAGCCTGTTACCGGGACAGTCCTACGAGCAGTACTTC.

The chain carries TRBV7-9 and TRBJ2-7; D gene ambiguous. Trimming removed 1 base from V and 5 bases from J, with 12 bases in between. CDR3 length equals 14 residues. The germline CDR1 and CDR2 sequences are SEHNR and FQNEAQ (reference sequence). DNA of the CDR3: TGTGCCAGCAGCTTAGAATTAACCCGGGACGAGCAGTACTTC. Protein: CASSLELTRDEQYF. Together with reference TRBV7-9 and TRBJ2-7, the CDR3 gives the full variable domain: DTGVSQNPRHKITKRGQNVTFRCDPISEHNRLYWYRQTLGQGPEFLTYFQNEAQLEKSRLLSDRFSAERPKGSFSTLEIQRTEQGDSAMYLCASSLELTRDEQYFGPGTRLTVT.

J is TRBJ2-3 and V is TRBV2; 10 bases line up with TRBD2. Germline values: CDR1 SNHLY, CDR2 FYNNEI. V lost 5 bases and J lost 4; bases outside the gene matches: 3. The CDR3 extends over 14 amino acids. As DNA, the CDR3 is TGTGCCAGCAGTTCTAGCGGGGGCCCAGATACGCAGTATTTT. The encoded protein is CASSSSGGPDTQYF.

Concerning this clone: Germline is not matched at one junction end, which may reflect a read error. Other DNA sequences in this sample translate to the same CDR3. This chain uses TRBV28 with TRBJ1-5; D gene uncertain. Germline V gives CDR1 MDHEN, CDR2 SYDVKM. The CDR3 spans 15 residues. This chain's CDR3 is CASSLPRYSNQPQHF. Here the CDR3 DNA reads TGTGCCAGCAGTTTGCCGAGATATAGCAACCAGCCCCAGCATTTT.

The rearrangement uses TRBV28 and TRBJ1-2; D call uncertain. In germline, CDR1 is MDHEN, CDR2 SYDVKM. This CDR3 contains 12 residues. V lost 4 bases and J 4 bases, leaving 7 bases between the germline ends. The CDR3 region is CASSSRSYGYTF. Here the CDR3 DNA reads TGTGCCAGCAGTTCCCGGAGCTATGGCTACACCTTC.

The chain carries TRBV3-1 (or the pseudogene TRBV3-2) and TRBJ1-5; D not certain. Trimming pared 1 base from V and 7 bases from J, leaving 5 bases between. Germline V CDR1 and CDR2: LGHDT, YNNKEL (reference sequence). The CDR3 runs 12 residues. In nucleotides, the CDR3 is TGTGCCAGCAGCCAAGGCGGACAGCCCCAGCATTTT. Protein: CASSQGGQPQHF.

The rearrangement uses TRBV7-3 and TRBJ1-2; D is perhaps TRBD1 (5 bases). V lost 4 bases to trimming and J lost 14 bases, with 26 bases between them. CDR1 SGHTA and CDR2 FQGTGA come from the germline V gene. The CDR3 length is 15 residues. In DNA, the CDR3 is TGTGCCAGCAGCTCGGGAGACAGTCCCTATGAGTTGGGAACCTTC. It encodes CASSSGDSPYELGTF.

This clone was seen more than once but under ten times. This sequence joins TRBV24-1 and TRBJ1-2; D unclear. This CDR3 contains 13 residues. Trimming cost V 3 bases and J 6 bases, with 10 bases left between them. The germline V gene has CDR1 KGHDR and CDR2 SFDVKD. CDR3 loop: CATSDPGSNGYTF. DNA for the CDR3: TGTGCCACCAGTGATCCCGGGTCTAATGGCTACACCTTC.

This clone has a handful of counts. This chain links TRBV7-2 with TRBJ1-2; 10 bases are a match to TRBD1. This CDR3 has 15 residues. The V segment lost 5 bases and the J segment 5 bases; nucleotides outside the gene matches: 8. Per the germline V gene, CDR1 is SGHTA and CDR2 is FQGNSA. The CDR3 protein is CASSILGQGEYGYTF. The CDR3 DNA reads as TGTGCCAGCAGCATACTTGGACAGGGGGAGTATGGCTACACCTTC.

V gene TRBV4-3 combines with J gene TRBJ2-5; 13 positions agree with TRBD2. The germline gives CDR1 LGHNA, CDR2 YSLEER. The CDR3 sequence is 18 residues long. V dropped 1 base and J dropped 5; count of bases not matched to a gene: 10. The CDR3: CASSQGLLAGGTSETQYF. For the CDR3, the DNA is TGCGCCAGCAGCCAAGGGTTACTAGCGGGGGGGACTAGTGAGACCCAGTACTTC.

CDR3 residues: CASSGGDRVYEQYF. CDR3 DNA sequence: TGCGCCAGCAGCGGGGGGGACAGGGTCTACGAGCAGTACTTC. V gene TRBV5-1 combines with J gene TRBJ2-7; 9 nucleotides align to TRBD1. Trimming took 4 bases from V and 3 from J; bases not matched to a gene: 5. There are 14 residues in the CDR3. CDR1 is SGHRS, CDR2 YFSETQ, per germline. Full variable domain (remainder filled in from reference TRBV5-1 and TRBJ2-7): KAGVTQTPRYLIKTRGQQVTLSCSPISGHRSVSWYQQTPGQGLQFLFEYFSETQRNKGNFPGRFSGRQFSNSRSEMNVSTLELGDSALYLCASSGGDRVYEQYFGPGTRLTVT.

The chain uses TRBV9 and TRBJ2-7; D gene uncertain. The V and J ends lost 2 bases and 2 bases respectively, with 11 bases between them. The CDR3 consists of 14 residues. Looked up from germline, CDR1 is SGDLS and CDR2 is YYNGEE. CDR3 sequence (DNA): TGTGCCAGCAGCGTGGCATCCAATCCCTACGAGCAGTACTTC. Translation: CASSVASNPYEQYF.

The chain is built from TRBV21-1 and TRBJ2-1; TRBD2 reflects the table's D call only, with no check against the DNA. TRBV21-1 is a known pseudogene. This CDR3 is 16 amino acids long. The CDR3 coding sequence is TGTGCCAGCAGCAAAGCAGCGGGGGCCACCTACAATGAGCAGTTCTTC. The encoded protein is CASSKAAGATYNEQFF.

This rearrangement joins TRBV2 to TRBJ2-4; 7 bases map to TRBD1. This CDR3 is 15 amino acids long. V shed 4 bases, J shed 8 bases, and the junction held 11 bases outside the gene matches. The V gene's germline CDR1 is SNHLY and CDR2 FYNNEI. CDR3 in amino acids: CASSVPRGGRDIQYF. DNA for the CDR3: TGTGCCAGCAGTGTCCCAAGAGGGGGCCGGGACATTCAGTACTTC. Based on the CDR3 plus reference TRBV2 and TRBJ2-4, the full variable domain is EPEVTQTPSHQVTQMGQEVILRCVPISNHLYFYWYRQILGQKVEFLVSFYNNEISEKSEIFDDQFSVERPDGSNFTLKIRSTKLEDSAMYFCASSVPRGGRDIQYFGAGTRLSVL.

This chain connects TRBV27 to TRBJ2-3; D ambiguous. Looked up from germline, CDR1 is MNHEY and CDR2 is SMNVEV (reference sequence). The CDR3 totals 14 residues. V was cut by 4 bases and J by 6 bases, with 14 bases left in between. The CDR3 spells CASSSNIDGDTQYF. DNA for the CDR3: TGTGCCAGCAGTTCTAACATAGACGGGGATACGCAGTATTTT.

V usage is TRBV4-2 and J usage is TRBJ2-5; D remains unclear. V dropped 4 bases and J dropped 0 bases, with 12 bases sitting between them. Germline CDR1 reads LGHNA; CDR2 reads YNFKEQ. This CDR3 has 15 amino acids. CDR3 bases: TGTGCCAGCAGCCGTTCGGAGAGGTACCAAGAGACCCAGTACTTC. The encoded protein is CASSRSERYQETQYF.

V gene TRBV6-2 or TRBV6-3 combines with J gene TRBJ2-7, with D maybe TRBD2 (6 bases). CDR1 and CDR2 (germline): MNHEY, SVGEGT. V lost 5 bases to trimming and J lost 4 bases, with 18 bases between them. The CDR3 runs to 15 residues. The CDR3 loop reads CASSPPGTGYYEQYF. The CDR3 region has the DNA TGTGCCAGCAGTCCCCCCGGGACTGGATATTACGAGCAGTACTTC.

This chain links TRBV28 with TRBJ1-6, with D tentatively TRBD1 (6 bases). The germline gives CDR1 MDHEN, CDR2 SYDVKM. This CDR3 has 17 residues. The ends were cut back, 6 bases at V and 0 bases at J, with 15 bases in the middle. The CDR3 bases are TGTGCCAGCAGGAGCCGGACAGTTAGCTCCTATAATTCACCCCTCCACTTT. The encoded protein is CASRSRTVSSYNSPLHF.

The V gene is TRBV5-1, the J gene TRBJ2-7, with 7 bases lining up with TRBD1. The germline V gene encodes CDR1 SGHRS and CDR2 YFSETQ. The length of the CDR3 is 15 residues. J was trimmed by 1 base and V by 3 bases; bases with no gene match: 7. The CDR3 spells CASSWTGTASYEQYF. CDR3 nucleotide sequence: TGCGCCAGCAGCTGGACCGGGACAGCTTCCTACGAGCAGTACTTC.

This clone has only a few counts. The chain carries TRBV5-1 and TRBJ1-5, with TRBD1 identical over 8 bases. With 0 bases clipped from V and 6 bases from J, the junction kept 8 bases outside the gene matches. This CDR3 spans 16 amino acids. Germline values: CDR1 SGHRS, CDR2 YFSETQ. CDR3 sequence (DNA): TGCGCCAGCAGCTTGGAGCCCAGGGGGCCTGGTCAGCCCCAGCATTTT. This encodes CASSLEPRGPGQPQHF.

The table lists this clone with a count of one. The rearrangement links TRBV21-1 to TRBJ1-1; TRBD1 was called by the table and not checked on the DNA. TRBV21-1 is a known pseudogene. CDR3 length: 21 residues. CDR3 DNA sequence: TGTGCCAGCAGCAAAGTAGCTCTAGGGCCCCCCAAGGGGGCTCTGAACACTGAAGCTTTCTTT. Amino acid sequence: CASSKVALGPPKGALNTEAFF.

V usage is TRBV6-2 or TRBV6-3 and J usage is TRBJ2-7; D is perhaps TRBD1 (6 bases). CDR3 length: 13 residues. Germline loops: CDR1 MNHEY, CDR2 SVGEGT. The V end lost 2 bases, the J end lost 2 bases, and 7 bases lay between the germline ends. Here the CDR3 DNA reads TGTGCCAGCAGTTACGGACAGCCCTACGAGCAGTACTTC. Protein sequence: CASSYGQPYEQYF.

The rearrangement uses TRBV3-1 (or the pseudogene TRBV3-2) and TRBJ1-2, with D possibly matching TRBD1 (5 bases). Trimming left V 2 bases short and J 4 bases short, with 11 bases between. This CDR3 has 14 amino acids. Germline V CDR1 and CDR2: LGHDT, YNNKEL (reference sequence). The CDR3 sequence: CASSQNPDSYGYTF. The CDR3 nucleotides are TGTGCCAGCAGCCAAAACCCCGACAGCTATGGCTACACCTTC.

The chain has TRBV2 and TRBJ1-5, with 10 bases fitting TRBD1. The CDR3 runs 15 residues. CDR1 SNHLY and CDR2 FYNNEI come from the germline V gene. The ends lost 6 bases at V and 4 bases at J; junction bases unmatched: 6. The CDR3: CASSRQGAGNQPQHF. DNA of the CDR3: TGTGCCAGCAGCCGACAGGGGGCTGGTAATCAGCCCCAGCATTTT.

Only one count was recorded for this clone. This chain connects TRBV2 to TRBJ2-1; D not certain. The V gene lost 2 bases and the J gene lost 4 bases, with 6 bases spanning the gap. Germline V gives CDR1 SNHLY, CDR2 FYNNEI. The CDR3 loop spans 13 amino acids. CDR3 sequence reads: CASSELAYNEQFF. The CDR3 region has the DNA TGTGCCAGCAGTGAATTAGCTTACAATGAGCAGTTCTTC.